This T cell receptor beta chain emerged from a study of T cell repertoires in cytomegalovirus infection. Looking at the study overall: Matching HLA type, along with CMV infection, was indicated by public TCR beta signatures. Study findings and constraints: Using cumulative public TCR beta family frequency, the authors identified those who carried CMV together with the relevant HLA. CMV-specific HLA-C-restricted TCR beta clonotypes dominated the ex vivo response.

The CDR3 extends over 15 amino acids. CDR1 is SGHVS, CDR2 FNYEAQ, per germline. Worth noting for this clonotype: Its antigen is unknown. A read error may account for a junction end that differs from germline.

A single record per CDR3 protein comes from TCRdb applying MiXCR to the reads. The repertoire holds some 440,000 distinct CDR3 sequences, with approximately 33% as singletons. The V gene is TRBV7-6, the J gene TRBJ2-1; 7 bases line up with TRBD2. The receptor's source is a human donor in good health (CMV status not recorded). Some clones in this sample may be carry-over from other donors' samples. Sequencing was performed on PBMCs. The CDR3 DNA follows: TGTGCCAGCAGCTTAAGGGCTAGCGGTGACAAGGAGCAGTTCTTC. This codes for CASSLRASGDKEQFF.